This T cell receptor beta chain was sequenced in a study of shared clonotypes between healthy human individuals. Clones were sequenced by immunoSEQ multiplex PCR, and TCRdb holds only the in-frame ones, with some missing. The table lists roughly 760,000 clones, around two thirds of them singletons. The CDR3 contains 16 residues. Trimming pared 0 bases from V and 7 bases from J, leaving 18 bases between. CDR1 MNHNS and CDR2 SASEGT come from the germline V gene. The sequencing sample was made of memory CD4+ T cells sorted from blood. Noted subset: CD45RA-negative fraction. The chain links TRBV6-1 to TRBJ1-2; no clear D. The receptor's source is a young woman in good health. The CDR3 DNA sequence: TGTGCCAGCAGTGAAGCGGAGCAATTCACTTTAGGTGGCTACACCTTC. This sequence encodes CASSEAEQFTLGGYTF.